The entry below gives a single T cell receptor beta chain sequence along with its context. The antigen it binds to is not known. One base away there is no much larger clone; base qualities are not given. The sample is drawn from a study of blood T cell repertoires in COVID-19 (dated by TCRdb to 2019 to 2021). Turning to the overall study: Samples from collaborators originated in the United States, Italy and Spain and spanned both the acute and convalescent phases of COVID-19. The repertoires were released in a freely available public database meant as a resource for research on the immune response to SARS-CoV-2. Deeply sampled blood TCRbeta repertoires from subjects exposed to, actively infected with, or recovered from COVID-19 were included in the dataset. The material from the prospective study consisted of cDNA or gDNA derived from T cells, B-cell-depleted T cells, or PBMCs. Where available, HLA class I and class II types were taken from metadata supplied by the sample provider and were not determined by assay-based typing. A de-identified subject ID, COVID-19 status, age in years and sex were almost always included in the sample metadata. The samples were drawn from the first 160 participants of the ongoing ImmuneRACE study and from more than 1,000 subjects provided by 6 global collaborators. Overall study results and their limits: How much clinical and demographic metadata was included differed by source and by participant, and the metadata was provided uncurated.

In the prospective study, participants were about 18 to 90 years old, resided in under 30 geographic areas of the United States, and were enrolled through a virtual design. In the prospective study, cohorts were assigned on the basis of participant-reported clinical history obtained from a screening survey and a study questionnaire. In the prospective study, mobile phlebotomists collected whole blood, serum and a nasopharyngeal or oropharyngeal swab from each participant. Prospective study participants could optionally give additional blood draws and questionnaires over an approximately two-month period. Before DNA extraction, prospective study blood samples were shipped either frozen or at room temperature. Spanning cysteine to phenylalanine, the CDR3 consists of 14 amino acids. The DNA shown is the 42-base CDR3, in frame from base 1. The germline V end is reduced by 4 bases and the J end by 3 bases; junction bases left unmatched: 4. From the germline V gene, CDR1 is SGHRS and CDR2 is YFSETQ.

The immunoSEQ Assay, a bias-controlled multiplex PCR, was used to amplify TCRbeta CDR3 regions from genomic DNA. The published analysis was carried out like this. The number of nucleated cells in each sample was estimated from the amplification of reference gene primers within the assay. Sequence reads were collapsed and filtered to measure the absolute abundance of every unique TCRbeta CDR3 rearrangement. For each sample, productive Simpson clonality was calculated by taking the square root of Simpson's diversity index across productive rearrangements. The table comes from immuneACCESS by way of TCRdb, which keeps in-frame sequences with V and J called. Part of the clones is missing from these tables; in studies checked, under half for an unresolved V gene and the rest for unknown reasons. V, J and clone size are those of that table, while D and trimming were read from the DNA. Recorded for this sample are roughly 240,000 clones; about 87% of them occurred a single time. Of the sample, 2.5% to 3% falls within the top ten clones.

Rearrangement joined TRBV5-1 to TRBJ1-1; the junction holds 9 bases that match TRBD1. The receptor comes from a woman aged 25-40 years with acute COVID-19. The specimen sequenced was PBMCs or T cells enriched from blood (not recorded which). CDR3 loop: CASSGGQGYTEAFF. In nucleotides, the sequence is TGCGCCAGCAGCGGGGGACAGGGTTACACTGAAGCTTTCTTT. Full variable domain (CDR3 extended with the reference TRBV5-1 and TRBJ1-1 proteins): KAGVTQTPRYLIKTRGQQVTLSCSPISGHRSVSWYQQTPGQGLQFLFEYFSETQRNKGNFPGRFSGRQFSNSRSEMNVSTLELGDSALYLCASSGGQGYTEAFFGQGTRLTVV.